The 14 T cell receptor beta chains reported below all come from one sample, sequenced in a study of monozygotic twins with inflammatory bowel disease. With the 5' RACE reads reprocessed, TCRdb shows one record per CDR3 protein and no DNA. Here the sample table reports approximately 340,000 distinct CDR3 sequences. Sequenced input: blood. These TCRs come from a human donor with ulcerative colitis or Crohn's disease, or a healthy co-twin of an affected twin (not recorded which).

The rearrangement uses TRBV28 and TRBJ1-1; checking the TCRdb D call of TRBD1 is not possible without DNA. In germline, CDR1 is MDHEN, CDR2 SYDVKM. The CDR3 loop spans 15 amino acids. CDR3 in amino acids: CASSITGGWGTEAIF. Full variable domain (outside the CDR3, taken from reference TRBV28 and TRBJ1-1): DVKVTQSSRYLVKRTGEKVFLECVQDMDHENMFWYRQDPGLGLRLIYFSYDVKMKEKGDIPEGYSVSREKKERFSLILESASTNQTSMYLCASSITGGWGTEAIFGQGTRLTVV.

The V and J genes are TRBV10-3 and TRBJ2-7; TCRdb lists TRBD2, though no DNA is available to test this call. This CDR3 is 13 amino acids long. Germline V gene lookup returns CDR1 ENHRY and CDR2 SYGVKD. The CDR3 sequence: CAISEQGEGEQYF.

The V call is TRBV20-1, the J call TRBJ2-1. There are 11 residues in the CDR3. Germline CDR1 is DFQATT and CDR2 is SNEGSKA (reference sequence). The CDR3 region is CSASVTSGQFF.

This chain connects TRBV19 to TRBJ2-1; with no DNA, the TCRdb D assignment of TRBD1 cannot be verified. The CDR3 contains 15 residues. Germline CDR1 is LNHDA and CDR2 is SQIVND (reference sequence). CDR3 sequence reads: CASSMEGASLNEQFF.

The V and J genes are TRBV27 and TRBJ2-6. CDR1 MNHEY and CDR2 SMNVEV come from the germline V gene (reference sequence). This CDR3 is 15 amino acids long. CDR3: CASSSVGAGANVLTF.

The rearrangement links TRBV4-2 to TRBJ2-7. This CDR3 spans 13 amino acids. Per the germline V gene, CDR1 is LGHNA and CDR2 is YNFKEQ. CDR3 protein: CASSQDLSHEQYF.

The chain has TRBV12-3 or TRBV12-4 and TRBJ1-3. The CDR3 sequence is 16 residues long. CDR3 region: CASSLAGQGSGNTIYF.

The gene calls are TRBV15 and TRBJ1-1; TCRdb lists TRBD1, though no DNA is available to test this call. The CDR3 is 14 residues long. Per the germline V gene, CDR1 is LNHNV and CDR2 is YYDKDF (reference sequence). CDR3: CATSRGAWNTEAFF.

The chain has TRBV24-1 and TRBJ1-1; TCRdb selects TRBD1, and the lack of DNA leaves this call unchecked. Germline CDR1 reads KGHDR; CDR2 reads SFDVKD. The CDR3 contains 13 residues. CDR3 region: CATSDRGVPEAFF.

This chain links TRBV6-1 with TRBJ2-7. From germline, CDR1 is MNHNS and CDR2 SASEGT. This CDR3 region has 15 residues. Here the CDR3 reads CASSERDGSSYEQYF.

The chain joins TRBV11-2 to TRBJ2-2; checking the TCRdb D call of TRBD1 is not possible without DNA. From germline, CDR1 is SGHAT and CDR2 FQNNGV. This CDR3 region has 15 residues. The CDR3 loop is CASSLDSEGPGELFF.

The chain links TRBV20-1 to TRBJ2-5; the TCRdb D gene call, TRBD1, has no DNA to confirm it. The germline V gene encodes CDR1 DFQATT and CDR2 SNEGSKA (reference sequence). CDR3 size: 13 residues. The CDR3 loop is CSARAGAQETQYF.

V and J are TRBV20-1 and TRBJ2-5; TCRdb selects TRBD1, and the lack of DNA leaves this call unchecked. Germline lookup yields CDR1 DFQATT and CDR2 SNEGSKA (reference sequence). The CDR3 extends over 15 amino acids. CDR3 sequence reads: CSAPQGSGYGETQYF.

The rearrangement links TRBV7-7 to TRBJ2-2; TCRdb reports TRBD1, a call that lacks DNA to check it against. Germline CDR1 reads SSHAT; CDR2 reads FNYEAQ (reference sequence). This CDR3 has 13 residues. The CDR3 loop reads CASSYRETGELFF.